The 27 T cell receptor beta chains below all came from one sample that was sequenced in a study of blood T cell repertoires in COVID-19. Measured with immunoSEQ multiplex PCR; TCRdb has only the in-frame clones, and not every one. The sample consists of a few hundred thousand clones, under 90% of them appearing once. Material for sequencing was peripheral blood. The source of these receptors is a woman aged 25 to 39 with COVID-19, enrolled during active disease.

The chain employs TRBV29-1 and TRBJ1-2; 8 bases line up with TRBD1. This CDR3 has 14 residues. Germline V CDR1 and CDR2: SQVTM, ANQGSEA. Trimming took 5 bases from V and 2 from J; bases not matched to a gene: 7. CDR3: CSVSYGQGNYGYTF. For the CDR3, the DNA is TGCAGCGTTTCATATGGACAGGGCAACTATGGCTACACCTTC.

The gene calls are TRBV4-1 and TRBJ2-3, with D possibly being TRBD2 (6 bases). The CDR3 totals 16 residues. Between the trimmed V and J ends, which lost 3 bases and 2 bases, there was a span of 15 bases. Per germline, CDR1 MGHRA and CDR2 YSYEKL. DNA of the CDR3: TGCGCCAGCAGCCAGACGTCGGGACTCGACACAGATACGCAGTATTTT. It specifies CASSQTSGLDTDTQYF.

This chain links TRBV6-5 with TRBJ1-4; D unresolved. Germline CDR1 MNHEY, CDR2 SVGAGI. V lost 3 bases to trimming and J lost 9 bases, with 5 bases between them. The CDR3 totals 11 residues. The chain's CDR3 is CASSYGQKLFF. The CDR3 nucleotides read TGTGCCAGCAGTTATGGCCAAAAACTGTTTTTT.

J is TRBJ1-2 and V is TRBV6-5; no firm D call. CDR3 length: 11 residues. Trimming took off 7 bases at V and 3 bases at J, with 6 bases between the two ends. Germline values: CDR1 MNHEY, CDR2 SVGAGI. The CDR3 DNA reads as TGTGCCAGCAAACGAGACTATGGCTACACCTTC. This sequence encodes CASKRDYGYTF.

The sample holds one count of this clone. The V and J genes are TRBV19 and TRBJ1-2, with 8 bases lining up with TRBD1. Germline CDR1 and CDR2: LNHDA and SQIVND (reference sequence). The CDR3 has 15 residues. V dropped 6 bases and J dropped 2; count of bases not matched to a gene: 8. CDR3 bases: TGTGCCAGTAGCCCGGGACAGGTTAGGAACTATGGCTACACCTTC. Translation gives CASSPGQVRNYGYTF.

In this sample, this clone turned up once. This chain joins TRBV6-5 and TRBJ1-2, with a possible D match to TRBD1 (6 bases). Per the germline V gene, CDR1 is MNHEY and CDR2 is SVGAGI. V lost 6 bases, J lost 0 bases, and 8 bases lay in between. The CDR3 has 13 amino acids. The CDR3 reads CASRGAANYGYTF. In DNA, the CDR3 is TGTGCCAGCAGGGGGGCTGCTAACTATGGCTACACCTTC.

This sequence joins TRBV5-8 and TRBJ1-2; TRBD1 aligns across 7 bases. With V trimmed by 10 bases and J by 0 bases, 12 bases remained unmatched. The CDR3 totals 15 residues. Germline V gene data show CDR1 as SGHTS and CDR2 as YDEGEE. In DNA, the CDR3 is TGTGCCGGAGCCAGGGGGACTGAAGCTAACTATGGCTACACCTTC. Amino acid sequence: CAGARGTEANYGYTF.

The sample holds one count of this clone. The V call is TRBV4-1, the J call TRBJ1-5, with no clear D. Germline lookup yields CDR1 MGHRA and CDR2 YSYEKL. V lost 4 bases and J 4 bases, leaving 17 bases between the germline ends. The CDR3 has 16 residues. In DNA form, the CDR3 reads TGCGCCAGCAGCCTCCAGCTTGCGGCCAAGAATCAGCCCCAGCATTTT. This translates into CASSLQLAAKNQPQHF.

This sequence joins TRBV2 and TRBJ1-1; TRBD1 might be the D (5 bases). In germline, CDR1 is SNHLY, CDR2 FYNNEI. The CDR3 consists of 13 residues. Trimming stripped 5 bases from V and 8 bases from J, with 15 bases between. The CDR3 loop reads CASSSPGQTEAFF. The CDR3 nucleotides read TGTGCCAGCAGTTCCCCAGGGCAAACCGAAGCTTTCTTT.

The CDR3: CASSLDVGENEAFF. The CDR3 coding sequence is TGTGCCAGCAGCTTAGATGTCGGGGAAAATGAAGCTTTCTTT. The J gene is TRBJ1-1, the V gene TRBV11-2; no definite D call. Per germline, CDR1 SGHAT and CDR2 FQNNGV. The ends were cut back, 0 bases at V and 7 bases at J, with 12 bases in the middle. CDR3 length: 14 residues.

The gene calls are TRBV5-8 and TRBJ2-5; 13 bases agree with TRBD2. Germline CDR1 and CDR2: SGHTS and YDEGEE. The V segment lost 4 bases and the J segment 4 bases; nucleotides outside the gene matches: 7. The CDR3 spans 16 residues. The CDR3 reads CASSRTGLAGVETQYF. In DNA, the CDR3 is TGTGCCAGCAGCCGAACTGGACTAGCGGGGGTAGAGACCCAGTACTTC.

This sequence joins TRBV10-1 and TRBJ1-1; D not resolved. Trimming removed 0 bases at V and 4 bases at J, with 9 bases between. This CDR3 has 14 amino acids. Germline V gives CDR1 WNHNN, CDR2 SYGVQD (reference sequence). This chain's CDR3 is CASSESRGITEAFF. DNA for the CDR3: TGCGCCAGCAGTGAGTCGAGAGGGATCACTGAAGCTTTCTTT.

The chain combines TRBV3-1 (or the pseudogene TRBV3-2) with TRBJ2-1; 8 bases map to TRBD2. The trim removed 1 base at V and 4 bases at J, leaving 6 bases unmatched. There are 16 residues in the CDR3. Germline loops: CDR1 LGHDT, CDR2 YNNKEL (reference sequence). The CDR3 nucleotides read TGTGCCAGCAGCCAAGTTCCGGGACTAGAATACAATGAGCAGTTCTTC. As protein: CASSQVPGLEYNEQFF.

The J gene is TRBJ1-5, the V gene TRBV4-1; D remains unclear. The V and J ends lost 0 bases and 4 bases respectively, with 10 bases between them. From germline, CDR1 is MGHRA and CDR2 YSYEKL. The CDR3 consists of 15 residues. This CDR3 reads CASSQEFTVNQPQHF. The DNA of the CDR3 is TGCGCCAGCAGCCAAGAATTTACAGTTAATCAGCCCCAGCATTTT.

The CDR3 nucleotides read TGTGCCAGCAGCCAGTCCACTAGTTTCTACGAGCAGTACTTC. This encodes CASSQSTSFYEQYF. The chain recombines TRBV14 with TRBJ2-7; maybe TRBD2 (5 bases). Germline V gene lookup returns CDR1 SGHDN and CDR2 FVKESK. V was shortened by 3 bases and J by 3 bases, with 12 bases between the two germline ends. The CDR3 loop spans 14 amino acids. Filled out from reference TRBV14 and TRBJ2-7, the complete variable domain reads EAGVTQFPSHSVIEKGQTVTLRCDPISGHDNLYWYRRVMGKEIKFLLHFVKESKQDESGMPNNRFLAERTGGTYSTLKVQPAELEDSGVYFCASSQSTSFYEQYFGPGTRLTVT.

CDR3 in amino acids: CASSLRMRTEAFF. The CDR3 DNA sequence: TGTGCCAGCAGCTTGAGAATGCGCACTGAAGCTTTCTTT. This sequence joins TRBV11-2 and TRBJ1-1; the D is unclear. V was trimmed by 3 bases and J by 4 bases, leaving 9 bases between them. This CDR3 region has 13 residues. From germline, CDR1 is SGHAT and CDR2 FQNNGV.

This clone has a single count. The rearrangement joins TRBV11-2 to TRBJ2-2; unclear D gene. The CDR3 sequence is 13 residues long. Germline V gene data show CDR1 as SGHAT and CDR2 as FQNNGV. V was trimmed by 3 bases and J by 6 bases, leaving 8 bases between them. CDR3: CASSLLVSGELFF. CDR3 DNA: TGTGCCAGCAGCTTGTTAGTCTCCGGGGAGCTGTTTTTT.

In its sample, this clone was seen once. V usage is TRBV10-3 and J usage is TRBJ2-5; weak D call: TRBD2 (7 bases). The CDR3 contains 15 residues. The V end was cut by 6 bases, the J end by 3 bases, with 17 bases between. The germline V gene has CDR1 ENHRY and CDR2 SYGVKD. Written as DNA, the CDR3 is TGTGCCATCAGGCCTGGGGGGGGGCAGGAAGAGACCCAGTACTTC. This codes for CAIRPGGGQEETQYF.

The CDR3 loop reads CASSSFPSGGSYEQYF. The CDR3 nucleotides are TGCGCCAGCAGCAGCTTCCCTAGCGGGGGGTCCTACGAGCAGTACTTC. The genes are TRBV4-1 and TRBJ2-7; 11 bases are shared with TRBD2. With 5 bases clipped from V and 1 base from J, the junction kept 7 bases outside the gene matches. The CDR3 runs to 16 residues. CDR1 MGHRA and CDR2 YSYEKL come from the germline V gene.

J is TRBJ2-1 and V is TRBV7-9; unclear D gene. The germline V gene has CDR1 SEHNR and CDR2 FQNEAQ (reference sequence). The CDR3 runs to 12 residues. The V and J ends lost 5 bases and 7 bases respectively, with 9 bases between them. CDR3 loop: CASSPPGNEQFF. DNA for the CDR3: TGTGCCAGCAGCCCCCCCGGGAATGAGCAGTTCTTC.

The rearrangement uses TRBV30 and TRBJ1-5, with TRBD1 matching 9 bases. Trimming removed 5 bases from V and 6 bases from J; junction bases left unmatched: 2. The CDR3 extends over 12 amino acids. Germline V gene lookup returns CDR1 GTSNPN and CDR2 SVGIG (reference sequence). This chain's CDR3 is CAWGTGLQPQHF. The CDR3 DNA follows: TGTGCCTGGGGGACAGGGCTTCAGCCCCAGCATTTT. The full variable domain, with the rest looked up from reference TRBV30 and TRBJ1-5, is SQTIHQWPATLVQPVGSPLSLECTVEGTSNPNLYWYRQAAGRGLQLLFYSVGIGQISSEVPQNLSASRPQDRQFILSSKKLLLSDSGFYLCAWGTGLQPQHFGDGTRLSIL.

This rearrangement joins TRBV5-1 to TRBJ2-2; D uncertain. The V end was cut by 4 bases, the J end by 9 bases, with 10 bases between. CDR1 and CDR2 from the germline V gene are SGHRS and YFSETQ. The CDR3 is 12 amino acids. The CDR3 DNA follows: TGCGCCAGCAGCGAAGCCTCCCGGGAGCTGTTTTTT. It yields the protein CASSEASRELFF.

This clone was observed a few times. Additional DNA sequences in this sample encode the identical CDR3. The DNA of the CDR3 is TGTGCCAGCTCCCCCGGGGGGAACTATGGCTACACCTTC. Its protein is CASSPGGNYGYTF. This chain connects TRBV18 to TRBJ1-2, with D possibly matching TRBD1 (5 bases). The CDR3 is made up of 13 amino acids. V shed 6 bases and J shed 2 bases, with 10 bases lying between them. The germline V gene encodes CDR1 KGHSH and CDR2 LQKENI. The variable domain in full, completed from reference TRBV18 and TRBJ1-2, reads NAGVMQNPRHLVRRRGQEARLRCSPMKGHSHVYWYRQLPEEGLKFMVYLQKENIIDESGMPKERFSAEFPKEGPSILRIQQVVRGDSAAYFCASSPGGNYGYTFGSGTRLTVV.

The gene calls are TRBV7-2 and TRBJ1-6; 7 nucleotides align to TRBD1. The CDR3 has 19 residues. The J segment lost 3 bases and the V segment lost 4 bases, leaving 15 bases of the junction unmatched. CDR1 SGHTA and CDR2 FQGNSA come from the germline V gene. DNA for the CDR3: TGTGCCAGCAGCTCACAGGGGCCTTCTTTAGTGGGCTATAATTCACCCCTCCACTTT. It is translated as CASSSQGPSLVGYNSPLHF. The full variable domain, in which reference TRBV7-2 and TRBJ1-6 provide the parts outside the CDR3, is GAGVSQSPSNKVTEKGKDVELRCDPISGHTALYWYRQSLGQGLEFLIYFQGNSAPDKSGLPSDRFSAERTGGSVSTLTIQRTQQEDSAVYLCASSSQGPSLVGYNSPLHFGNGTRLTVT.

The V call is TRBV3-1 (or the pseudogene TRBV3-2), the J call TRBJ2-1; 9 nucleotides agree with TRBD2. Germline trimming cut 0 bases from V and 9 bases from J; bases unmatched to any gene: 18. The germline V gene encodes CDR1 LGHDT and CDR2 YNNKEL (reference sequence). The CDR3 sequence is 19 residues long. CDR3 DNA sequence: TGTGCCAGCAGCCAAGAGCGGGGGGGCGACTTAGCAACAAGGGGTGAGCAGTTCTTC. Residues: CASSQERGGDLATRGEQFF.

The chain uses TRBV5-1 and TRBJ2-3; possible D gene TRBD1, 5 bases. Trimming removed 3 bases from V and 5 bases from J, with 19 bases in between. CDR1 is SGHRS and CDR2 is YFSETQ in the germline V gene. The CDR3 has 16 residues. CDR3 DNA: TGCGCCAGCAGCTATCAGGGCTTCACGGATGGAGATACGCAGTATTTT. It is translated as CASSYQGFTDGDTQYF.

The chain employs TRBV4-1 and TRBJ2-7; TRBD1 is a possible D gene (6 bases). This CDR3 region has 17 residues. The ends were cut back, 0 bases at V and 3 bases at J, with 18 bases in the middle. Germline CDR1 reads MGHRA; CDR2 reads YSYEKL. CDR3 amino acids: CASSQDQGPTPYYEQYF. CDR3 DNA sequence: TGCGCCAGCAGCCAAGATCAGGGGCCTACTCCGTACTACGAGCAGTACTTC.